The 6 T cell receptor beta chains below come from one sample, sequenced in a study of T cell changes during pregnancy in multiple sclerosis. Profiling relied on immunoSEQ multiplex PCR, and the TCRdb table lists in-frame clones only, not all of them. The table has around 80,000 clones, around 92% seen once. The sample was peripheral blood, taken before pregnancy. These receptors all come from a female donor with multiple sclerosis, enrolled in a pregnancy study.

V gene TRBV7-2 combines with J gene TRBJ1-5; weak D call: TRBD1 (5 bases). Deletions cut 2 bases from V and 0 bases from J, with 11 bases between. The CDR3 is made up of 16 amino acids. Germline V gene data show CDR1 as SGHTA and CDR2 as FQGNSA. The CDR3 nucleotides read TGTGCCAGCAGCTTACAGGGAGGGCTTAGCAATCAGCCCCAGCATTTT. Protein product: CASSLQGGLSNQPQHF.

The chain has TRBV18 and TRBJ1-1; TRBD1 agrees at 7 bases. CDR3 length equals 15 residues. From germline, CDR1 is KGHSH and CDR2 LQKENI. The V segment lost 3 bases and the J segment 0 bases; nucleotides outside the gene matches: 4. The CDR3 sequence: CASSPATGLNTEAFF. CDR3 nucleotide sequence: TGTGCCAGCTCACCCGCGACAGGGCTGAACACTGAAGCTTTCTTT.

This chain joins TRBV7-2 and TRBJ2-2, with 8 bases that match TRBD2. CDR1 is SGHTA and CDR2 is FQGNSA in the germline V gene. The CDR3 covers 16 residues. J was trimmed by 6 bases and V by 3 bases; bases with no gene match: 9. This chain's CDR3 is CASSFGGGLVSGELFF. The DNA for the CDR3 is TGTGCCAGCAGCTTCGGCGGGGGGTTGGTTTCCGGGGAGCTGTTTTTT.

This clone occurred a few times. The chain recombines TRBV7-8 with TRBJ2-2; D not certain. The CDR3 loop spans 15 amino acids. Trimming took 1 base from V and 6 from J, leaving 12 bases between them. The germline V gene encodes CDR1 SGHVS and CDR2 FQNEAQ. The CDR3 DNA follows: TGTGCCAGCAGCTTAGTTGCAGGATCCGCCGGGGAGCTGTTTTTT. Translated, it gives CASSLVAGSAGELFF.

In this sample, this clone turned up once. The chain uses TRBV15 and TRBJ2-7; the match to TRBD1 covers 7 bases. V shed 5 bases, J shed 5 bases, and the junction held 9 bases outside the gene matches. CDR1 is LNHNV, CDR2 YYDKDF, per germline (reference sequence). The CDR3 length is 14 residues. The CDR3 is CATSGDLGQDEQYF. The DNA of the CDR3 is TGTGCCACCAGCGGTGACCTAGGACAGGACGAGCAGTACTTC.

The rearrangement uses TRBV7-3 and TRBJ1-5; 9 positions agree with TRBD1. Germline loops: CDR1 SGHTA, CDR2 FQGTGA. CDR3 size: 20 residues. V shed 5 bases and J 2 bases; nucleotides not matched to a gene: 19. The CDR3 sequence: CASSPPGPGTGIRGNQPQHF. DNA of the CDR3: TGTGCCAGCAGCCCACCGGGGCCCGGGACAGGGATAAGGGGCAATCAGCCCCAGCATTTT.